This entry lists 25 T cell receptor beta chains sequenced from one sample in a study of T-cell reconstitution after alpha-beta-depleted transplantation in children (dated by TCRdb to the mid-2010s). The method was PCR. TCRdb lists the instrument as Illumina HiSeq 2500. To normalize quantification of the TCRbeta repertoire, the TCR libraries were built with molecular barcoding that relied on unique molecular identifiers. TCRdb ran its own pipeline on the public reads, namely fastp trimming at Q25 and MiXCR clone calling, and kept in-frame beta chains. Entries that share a CDR3 protein sequence are merged under the most common genes and DNA. Within this sample are about 72,000 distinct CDR3 sequences, with about 6.7% of them counted one time only. The ten most abundant clones make up approximately 2.3% of the sample. The starting material was PBMCs from the stem cell graft donor, obtained from the stem cell graft. The receptors were sampled from a human donor who donated a stem cell graft to a child with acute lymphoblastic leukemia.

This clonotype showed up many times. The CDR3 spells CASSYGTVNQPQHF. DNA for the CDR3: TGTGCCAGCAGCTACGGGACAGTTAATCAGCCCCAGCATTTT. The chain couples TRBV7-9 to TRBJ1-5; 7 nucleotides agree with TRBD1. Germline loops: CDR1 SEHNR, CDR2 FQNEAQ (reference sequence). Germline trimming cut 4 bases from V and 4 bases from J; bases unmatched to any gene: 4. This CDR3 has 14 amino acids.

This clonotype appeared many times. V gene TRBV6-5 combines with J gene TRBJ1-5; no firm D call. This CDR3 has 16 amino acids. V shed 1 base and J shed 0 bases, with 10 bases lying between them. CDR1 and CDR2 (germline): MNHEY, SVGAGI. The CDR3 here is CASSYFGTYSNQPQHF. CDR3 sequence (DNA): TGTGCCAGCAGTTACTTTGGAACATATAGCAATCAGCCCCAGCATTTT.

V is TRBV20-1 and J is TRBJ2-1; D may be TRBD1 or TRBD2 (5 bases each). V was pared by 3 bases and J by 7 bases, with 19 bases between. The CDR3 runs 15 residues. The germline gives CDR1 DFQATT, CDR2 SNEGSKA (reference sequence). CDR3 loop: CSARGTPPRLNEQFF. In DNA form, the CDR3 reads TGCAGTGCTAGGGGGACCCCCCCGAGGTTAAATGAGCAGTTCTTC.

This rearrangement joins TRBV9 to TRBJ1-1; no clear D. Germline CDR1 and CDR2: SGDLS and YYNGEE. Deletions cut 3 bases from V and 0 bases from J, with 6 bases between. The CDR3 loop spans 13 amino acids. This CDR3 reads CASSGHMNTEAFF. The CDR3 DNA sequence: TGTGCCAGCAGCGGCCACATGAACACTGAAGCTTTCTTT. Full variable domain (outside the CDR3, taken from reference TRBV9 and TRBJ1-1): DSGVTQTPKHLITATGQRVTLRCSPRSGDLSVYWYQQSLDQGLQFLIQYYNGEERAKGNILERFSAQQFPDLHSELNLSSLELGDSALYFCASSGHMNTEAFFGQGTRLTVV.

Concerning this clonotype itself: Mismatch with germline at one junction end may stem from a read error. The chain joins TRBV20-1 to TRBJ2-7; 7 bases line up with TRBD2. Germline-derived CDR1 and CDR2 are DFQATT and SNEGSKA (reference sequence). This CDR3 is 14 amino acids long. The CDR3 nucleotides read TGCGGTGCTAGAGTCACGGGAGGACCCGGCGAGCAGTACTTC. Protein sequence: CGARVTGGPGEQYF.

In this sample, this clonotype turned up a few times. This chain links TRBV6-2 or TRBV6-3 with TRBJ2-2, with a tentative D call TRBD2 (7 bases). The CDR3 consists of 16 residues. CDR1 and CDR2 from the germline V gene are MNHEY and SVGEGT. V was clipped by 2 bases and J by 3 bases, with 13 bases between them. This CDR3 reads CASSYSQGRDTGELFF. The CDR3 DNA sequence: TGTGCCAGCAGTTACAGCCAGGGGAGGGACACCGGGGAGCTGTTTTTT.

This clonotype has only a few counts. The V gene is TRBV19, the J gene TRBJ2-1; D may be TRBD2 (5 bases). The V end was cut by 0 bases, the J end by 1 base, with 19 bases between. The CDR3 contains 19 residues. CDR1 and CDR2 (germline): LNHDA, SQIVND (reference sequence). The CDR3 DNA follows: TGTGCCAGTAGTATAGATCTATCTCCGGGAACTACGTCCTACAATGAGCAGTTCTTC. Its translation: CASSIDLSPGTTSYNEQFF.

This clonotype has a handful of counts. The gene calls are TRBV7-9 and TRBJ2-7; 8 nucleotides match TRBD1. Trimming cost V 8 bases and J 1 base; bases outside gene matches: 7. The CDR3 has 14 residues. In germline, CDR1 is SEHNR, CDR2 FQNEAQ (reference sequence). CDR3 sequence reads: CASGSRGPSYEQYF. The DNA of the CDR3 is TGTGCCAGCGGATCCAGGGGGCCTTCCTACGAGCAGTACTTC.

This clonotype was counted many times. The J gene is TRBJ1-1, the V gene TRBV29-1; D might be TRBD1 (6 bases). From germline, CDR1 is SQVTM and CDR2 ANQGSEA. Trimming shortened V by 6 bases and J by 1 base, and 15 bases separated the two germline ends. This CDR3 contains 14 residues. CDR3 DNA sequence: TGCAGCGTCGATAACAGGGCACCGAACACTGAAGCTTTCTTT. Translating it yields CSVDNRAPNTEAFF. Complete variable domain (other parts from reference TRBV29-1 and TRBJ1-1): SAVISQKPSRDICQRGTSLTIQCQVDSQVTMMFWYRQQPGQSLTLIATANQGSEATYESGFVIDKFPISRPNLTFSTLTVSNMSPEDSSIYLCSVDNRAPNTEAFFGQGTRLTVV.

Many counts were recorded for this clonotype. V is TRBV20-1 and J is TRBJ2-7; possibly TRBD2 for D (5 bases). Per germline, CDR1 DFQATT and CDR2 SNEGSKA (reference sequence). The CDR3 totals 11 residues. V was cut by 7 bases and J by 2 bases, with 9 bases left in between. The CDR3 is CSEADPYEQYF. The CDR3 nucleotides read TGCAGTGAAGCGGATCCCTACGAGCAGTACTTC.

On this clonotype: This sequence may be a read error, since a much larger clone differs from it by one base. The chain couples TRBV5-1 to TRBJ2-3; the D gene is possibly TRBD1 (7 bases). There are 15 residues in the CDR3. Looked up from germline, CDR1 is SGHRS and CDR2 is YFSETQ. The CDR3 here is CDSSPGGSRTDTQYF. CDR3 bases: TGCGACAGCAGCCCAGGGGGGTCACGCACAGATACGCAGTATTTT.

The V gene is TRBV28, the J gene TRBJ1-5, with 7 bases aligning to TRBD1. V shed 6 bases, J shed 6 bases, and the junction held 14 bases outside the gene matches. There are 16 residues in the CDR3. Germline loops: CDR1 MDHEN, CDR2 SYDVKM. CDR3 DNA sequence: TGTGCCAGCAGCCACCTGACACAGGGGCCGAGTCAGCCCCAGCATTTT. This gives the protein CASSHLTQGPSQPQHF.

This clonotype showed up many times. The chain is built from TRBV5-1 and TRBJ2-7; D may be TRBD2 (5 bases). Germline V gene data show CDR1 as SGHRS and CDR2 as YFSETQ. The V gene lost 0 bases and the J gene lost 5 bases, with 12 bases spanning the gap. CDR3 length: 14 amino acids. CDR3 sequence (DNA): TGCGCCAGCAGCTTGGCCCCCGGGGAGAACGAGCAGTACTTC. Translated: CASSLAPGENEQYF.

This clonotype has a count of ten or more. The rearrangement links TRBV20-1 to TRBJ1-2, with unresolved D. The CDR3 spans 10 residues. Trimming stripped 4 bases from V and 3 bases from J, with 3 bases between. The germline gives CDR1 DFQATT, CDR2 SNEGSKA (reference sequence). The CDR3 region has the DNA TGCAGTGCTAACGACTATGGCTACACCTTC. This encodes CSANDYGYTF.

This clonotype was observed at least ten times. V gene TRBV5-6 combines with J gene TRBJ2-6, with D unresolved. CDR3 length equals 19 residues. In germline, CDR1 is SGHDT, CDR2 YYEEEE. The V end was cut by 0 bases, the J end by 0 bases, with 16 bases between. The CDR3 nucleotides are TGTGCCAGCAGCTTGGTACACAGTTTTCCCACCTCTGGGGCCAACGTCCTGACTTTC. Translation gives CASSLVHSFPTSGANVLTF.

This clonotype showed up many times. CDR3 nucleotides: TGTGCCAGCAGTCCCATCTGGCGGGCCGGGGAGCTGTTTTTT. It encodes CASSPIWRAGELFF. This chain uses TRBV12-3 or TRBV12-4 with TRBJ2-2; possibly TRBD2 for D (5 bases). The CDR3 runs 14 residues. V was shortened by 5 bases and J by 6 bases, with 13 bases between the two germline ends.

This clonotype was counted a few times. The V and J genes are TRBV5-4 and TRBJ1-2; tentatively, D is TRBD1 (5 bases). The CDR3 length is 14 residues. With 4 bases removed from V and 6 bases from J, the gap between germline ends came to 16 bases. The germline V gene encodes CDR1 SGHNT and CDR2 YYREEE (reference sequence). This CDR3 is CASSPSGWGDGYTF. The CDR3 bases are TGTGCCAGCAGCCCGTCCGGCTGGGGCGATGGCTACACCTTC.

The CDR3 region has the DNA TGTGCCAGCAGCAACATGGGACAGGGCCGGGTGGGGGAGCAGTACTTC. Amino acid sequence: CASSNMGQGRVGEQYF. V gene TRBV6-6 combines with J gene TRBJ2-7, with TRBD1 matching 9 bases. CDR1 is MNHNY, CDR2 SVGAGI, per germline (reference sequence). The CDR3 loop spans 16 amino acids. V trimming: 6 bases; J trimming: 7 bases; junction bases outside the gene matches: 16.

This clonotype was observed a handful of times. V and J are TRBV19 and TRBJ2-1; D not certain. The CDR3 spans 15 residues. Trimming pared 5 bases from V and 1 base from J, leaving 12 bases between. Germline V gene lookup returns CDR1 LNHDA and CDR2 SQIVND (reference sequence). CDR3 sequence: CASSVTTGSYNEQFF. The CDR3 region has the DNA TGTGCCAGTAGTGTGACCACCGGGTCCTACAATGAGCAGTTCTTC. Full variable domain (remainder filled in from reference TRBV19 and TRBJ2-1): DGGITQSPKYLFRKEGQNVTLSCEQNLNHDAMYWYRQDPGQGLRLIYYSQIVNDFQKGDIAEGYSVSREKKESFPLTVTSAQKNPTAFYLCASSVTTGSYNEQFFGPGTRLTVL.

This clonotype was seen only a few times. The chain uses TRBV9 and TRBJ1-1, with 8 bases matching TRBD1. The CDR3 extends over 15 amino acids. V lost 4 bases and J lost 5; bases outside the gene matches: 10. In germline, CDR1 is SGDLS, CDR2 YYNGEE. In nucleotides, the CDR3 is TGTGCCAGCAGCACCGAGCAGGGGGCAGTAACTGAAGCTTTCTTT. Translating it yields CASSTEQGAVTEAFF.

This clonotype was found many times. The CDR3 sequence is CASSQLMPGPDEQFF. The CDR3 coding sequence is TGCGCCAGCAGCCAATTGATGCCGGGACCGGATGAGCAGTTCTTC. The chain links TRBV4-1 to TRBJ2-1; D could derive from TRBD1 or TRBD2 (5 bases each). Trimming cost V 2 bases and J 8 bases, with 16 bases left between them. The CDR3 contains 15 residues. The V gene's germline CDR1 is MGHRA and CDR2 YSYEKL.

The V call is TRBV6-1, the J call TRBJ2-2; D may be TRBD1 (8 bases). Looked up from germline, CDR1 is MNHNS and CDR2 is SASEGT. Trimming removed 7 bases at V and 1 base at J, with 13 bases between. The length of the CDR3 is 15 residues. CDR3 amino acids: CASKNRGGNTGELFF. The CDR3 DNA sequence: TGTGCCAGCAAAAACAGGGGGGGGAACACCGGGGAGCTGTTTTTT.

There are many counts of this clonotype. This chain uses TRBV19 with TRBJ2-1; 8 positions agree with TRBD2. The germline gives CDR1 LNHDA, CDR2 SQIVND (reference sequence). The CDR3 is made up of 14 amino acids. J gave up 9 bases and V 7 bases, and 11 bases lay outside the gene matches. CDR3 sequence: CASTWTGGPSEQFF. The DNA for the CDR3 is TGTGCCAGTACCTGGACGGGGGGGCCGAGTGAGCAGTTCTTC.

This clonotype was counted ten times or more. V and J are TRBV20-1 and TRBJ1-1; TRBD1 is a possible D gene (5 bases). Trimming removed 2 bases at V and 4 bases at J, with 8 bases between. CDR1 and CDR2 from the germline V gene are DFQATT and SNEGSKA (reference sequence). The CDR3 length is 12 residues. Here the CDR3 reads CSARQGGTEAFF. The CDR3 bases are TGCAGTGCTAGACAGGGAGGCACTGAAGCTTTCTTT.

At least ten counts were recorded for this clonotype. The rearrangement joins TRBV9 to TRBJ2-7; 7 bases are shared with TRBD1. The V gene's germline CDR1 is SGDLS and CDR2 YYNGEE. The CDR3 length is 17 residues. V lost 2 bases to trimming and J lost 6 bases; unmatched junction nucleotides: 17. The CDR3 DNA reads as TGTGCCAGCAGCGTCGATCATAGACAGGGTGTTAAGGTCGAGCAGTACTTC. This gives the protein CASSVDHRQGVKVEQYF.